This is a list of T cell receptor beta chains from one sample in a study of T cell responses to AZD1222 COVID-19 vaccine. Some clones are missing from TCRdb's copy, which holds only in-frame ones; the method was immunoSEQ multiplex PCR. The sample includes around 120,000 clones, 92% of them seen just once. Sequencing was performed on peripheral blood, taken on day 0 of AZD1222 vaccination. These receptors originate from an adult in good health. Both conserved end residues are trimmed from each CDR3.

CDR3	V	J
ASSARGQGRGGYT	TRBV27	TRBJ1-2
ASRQPGPNNEQF	TRBV19	TRBJ2-1
SASSASGRFRETQY	TRBV20-1	TRBJ2-5
ASSKPTGTVNQPQH	TRBV19	TRBJ1-5
SAKNYEQY	TRBV20-1	TRBJ2-7
ASAHGGGVDTEAF	TRBV12-5	TRBJ1-1
ASSGPGSTDTQY	TRBV11-2	TRBJ2-3
ASSTQGAFQPQH	TRBV6-5	TRBJ1-5
ASSHGTGGANEKLF	TRBV5-5	TRBJ1-4
ASSGQGASPYGYT	TRBV6-1	TRBJ1-2
ASSHAFGGPYNEQF	TRBV4-3	TRBJ2-1
ASSITAQGAF	TRBV19	TRBJ1-1
ASSSPNQPQH	TRBV7-2	TRBJ1-5
AWTSGGAADTQY	TRBV30	TRBJ2-3
ASSIAQRVGYGYT	TRBV19	TRBJ1-2
ATSDPGGKAF	TRBV24-1	TRBJ1-1
ASSRSPAAEGNTIY	TRBV19	TRBJ1-3
ASSLGTSPLGETQY	TRBV7-3	TRBJ2-5
ASSLSYSYGYT	TRBV12-3/TRBV12-4	TRBJ1-2
ASIAGGLDTQY	TRBV2	TRBJ2-3
AITTPGVYEQY	TRBV10-3	TRBJ2-7
ASSLRTGYYEQY	TRBV27	TRBJ2-7
ASSLARGLSSYNSPLH	TRBV5-6	TRBJ1-6
ASSNRADQPQH	TRBV7-2	TRBJ1-5
ASSLVAGSPTEAF	TRBV5-1	TRBJ1-1
ASWTGVGNEKLF	TRBV19	TRBJ1-4
ASSSQGNYGYT	TRBV5-6	TRBJ1-2
AWSVRSGFSEAF	TRBV30	TRBJ1-1
ASSAPRLAGGVNEQF	TRBV25-1	TRBJ2-1
ASSLFGRNTEAF	TRBV5-1	TRBJ1-1
SASGDGQGYT	TRBV20-1	TRBJ1-2
ASSLVSDNSPLH	TRBV11-2	TRBJ1-6
ASGTTTDTQY	TRBV7-2	TRBJ2-3
ASSTGTGVSPLH	TRBV4-1	TRBJ1-6
ASSPRAGQGAYEQY	TRBV18	TRBJ2-7
ASSPLGQASREQF	TRBV27	TRBJ2-1
ASRAELYNEQF	TRBV2	TRBJ2-1
ASSSRATREAKNIQY	TRBV19	TRBJ2-4
ASSDSRWTGIYEQY	TRBV6-1	TRBJ2-7
ASSSWTSSYEQY	TRBV5-4	TRBJ2-7
ATSDPSKGESQPQH	TRBV24-1	TRBJ1-5
ASSPGQTGAEKLF	TRBV11-3	TRBJ1-4
ASSLSYYGYT	TRBV28	TRBJ1-2
ASSESLATGANTGELF	TRBV25-1	TRBJ2-2
ASSPGRRNTEAF	TRBV18	TRBJ1-1
ATSPPGLASNEQF	TRBV24-1	TRBJ2-1
SASGTSGTNEQF	TRBV20-1	TRBJ2-1
ASSEETQRLERYT	TRBV6-1	TRBJ1-2
AWRTARGSPLH	TRBV30	TRBJ1-6
AGTRGQAQETQY	TRBV2	TRBJ2-5
ASSPWSAGTLGGDAETQY	TRBV18	TRBJ2-5
ASSLAIPQGASYGYT	TRBV7-8	TRBJ1-2
ASSIRQPSEAF	TRBV19	TRBJ1-1
ASSGLAGGTLEAF	TRBV25-1	TRBJ1-1
ASSPRLAGIGELF	TRBV3-1/TRBV3-2	TRBJ2-2
ATRGGGGTEAF	TRBV12-5	TRBJ1-1
ASSAGQNTEAF	TRBV6-4	TRBJ1-1
ASSLGQGLAGGYEQY	TRBV7-9	TRBJ2-7
ASSQGARMNTEAF	TRBV7-2	TRBJ1-1
ASSLSGTSGTEQY	TRBV7-3	TRBJ2-7